A single sample is the source of the 5 T cell receptor beta chains below, sequenced in a study of cytomegalovirus exposure and HLA in healthy donors. The PCR contained 60 Vbeta and 13 Jbeta primers. The repertoire was sequenced with immunoSEQ multiplex PCR; TCRdb's copy has only in-frame clones and lacks some. The sample comprises some 170,000 clones, roughly 80% of which are singletons, and roughly 4.7% rests with the top ten. Sequencing was carried out using PBMCs. The receptors were sampled from a man younger than 45 in good health and CMV-seronegative.

This chain links TRBV12-5 with TRBJ2-1; maybe TRBD2 (5 bases). Trimming shortened V by 5 bases and J by 7 bases, and 15 bases separated the two germline ends. Germline loops: CDR1 LGHNT, CDR2 FRNRAP. The length of the CDR3 is 14 residues. CDR3 loop: CASGGTSPGNEQFF. The CDR3 DNA reads TGTGCTAGTGGTGGAACTAGTCCGGGGAATGAGCAGTTCTTC.

The rearrangement uses TRBV7-6 and TRBJ2-5, with a weak D call TRBD2 (5 bases). V lost 5 bases to trimming and J lost 4 bases, with 14 bases between them. The CDR3 has 14 residues. Germline CDR1 reads SGHVS; CDR2 reads FNYEAQ. The CDR3 DNA reads as TGTGCCAGCAGCCCCGGCGGGCCGGGAGAGACCCAGTACTTC. Encoded protein: CASSPGGPGETQYF.

The rearrangement links TRBV5-1 to TRBJ2-7; 8 bases map to TRBD1. CDR3 length equals 14 residues. V was clipped by 5 bases and J by 2 bases; unmatched bases: 6. Germline V CDR1 and CDR2: SGHRS, YFSETQ. In DNA form, the CDR3 reads TGCGCCAGCAGAGCCCAGGGGGCGGCCTACGAGCAGTACTTC. Amino acid sequence: CASRAQGAAYEQYF.

This clone was observed a few times. This chain connects TRBV7-2 to TRBJ1-5, with TRBD1 as a possible D gene (5 bases). With 0 bases removed from V and 0 bases from J, the gap between germline ends came to 12 bases. Germline V gene lookup returns CDR1 SGHTA and CDR2 FQGNSA. This CDR3 spans 17 amino acids. The CDR3 sequence is CASSLAEGTYSNQPQHF. CDR3 DNA sequence: TGTGCCAGCAGCTTAGCGGAGGGGACTTATAGCAATCAGCCCCAGCATTTT.

The V gene is TRBV27, the J gene TRBJ2-1, with 7 bases that match TRBD2. V trimming: 2 bases; J trimming: 0 bases; junction bases outside the gene matches: 4. This CDR3 is built from 16 residues. Germline CDR1 MNHEY, CDR2 SMNVEV (reference sequence). In DNA, the CDR3 is TGTGCCAGCAGTTTACCCGGGGGGAGCTCCTACAATGAGCAGTTCTTC. Protein sequence: CASSLPGGSSYNEQFF.